Below, 12 T cell receptor beta chains from the same sample are listed, as sequenced in a study of beta chain features in type 1 diabetes (dated by TCRdb to 2016 to 2019). Library preparation employed the immunoSEQ multiplex PCR assay. The entire isolated RNA was reverse transcribed using the High Capacity cDNA Reverse Transcription Kit, and thus expressed TCRB transcripts were sequenced. This immuneACCESS table, as held by TCRdb, lists in-frame sequences with V and J called but not all clones. Of the missing ones, under half trace to an unresolved V gene in checked studies; the others have no known cause. Recorded for this sample are about 15,000 clones; 40% to 45% of them occurred a single time. Of the sample, under 0.6% is held by the ten largest clones. The specimen sequenced was stem cell memory CD4+ T cells from blood. This specimen's cell subset or site label, interpreted: stem cell-like memory CD4+ T cells. The receptors derive from a woman in her forties in good health.

The chain joins TRBV5-4 to TRBJ2-3; 8 positions match TRBD2. V shed 4 bases and J 0 bases; nucleotides not matched to a gene: 10. This CDR3 spans 17 amino acids. Looked up from germline, CDR1 is SGHNT and CDR2 is YYREEE (reference sequence). The CDR3 DNA follows: TGTGCCAGCAGCCAGTCAACGGGGGGGGCTAGCACAGATACGCAGTATTTT. Protein product: CASSQSTGGASTDTQYF.

A word on this clone: Germline is not matched at one junction end, which may reflect a read error. The CDR3 here is CTSSPYPAGADTEAFF. The DNA of the CDR3 is TGTACCAGCAGCCCCTATCCGGCAGGAGCGGACACTGAAGCTTTCTTT. The chain uses TRBV6-6 and TRBJ1-1; D uncertain. Germline loops: CDR1 MNHNY, CDR2 SVGAGI (reference sequence). There are 16 residues in the CDR3.

In this sample, this clone turned up a few times. The rearrangement joins TRBV18 to TRBJ2-3; 16 nucleotides agree with TRBD2. The CDR3 loop spans 21 amino acids. V dropped 4 bases and J dropped 1; count of bases not matched to a gene: 14. Germline CDR1 is KGHSH and CDR2 is LQKENI. The CDR3 is CASSRLAGTSGGAGGTDTQYF. DNA of the CDR3: TGTGCCAGCTCACGATTGGCCGGGACTAGCGGGGGGGCCGGTGGCACAGATACGCAGTATTTT.

The V gene is TRBV19, the J gene TRBJ1-5; the D gene is possibly TRBD1 (5 bases). V was pared by 3 bases and J by 7 bases, with 10 bases between. CDR3 length: 13 residues. Germline values: CDR1 LNHDA, CDR2 SQIVND (reference sequence). This chain's CDR3 is CASSIEGRQPQHF. The CDR3 DNA is TGTGCCAGTAGTATTGAGGGGAGGCAGCCCCAGCATTTT.

The chain combines TRBV2 with TRBJ2-1, with TRBD2 as a possible D gene (6 bases). The CDR3 is made up of 12 amino acids. Germline values: CDR1 SNHLY, CDR2 FYNNEI. V gave up 6 bases and J gave up 10 bases, with 13 bases separating them. CDR3 nucleotides: TGTGCCAGCAGCAAGACTAGGCCGGAGCAGTTCTTC. The encoded protein is CASSKTRPEQFF. The variable domain in full, completed from reference TRBV2 and TRBJ2-1, reads EPEVTQTPSHQVTQMGQEVILRCVPISNHLYFYWYRQILGQKVEFLVSFYNNEISEKSEIFDDQFSVERPDGSNFTLKIRSTKLEDSAMYFCASSKTRPEQFFGPGTRLTVL.

The chain is built from TRBV29-1 and TRBJ2-5; 7 nucleotides line up with TRBD2. V dropped 4 bases and J dropped 2; count of bases not matched to a gene: 10. Germline CDR1 SQVTM, CDR2 ANQGSEA. There are 15 residues in the CDR3. The CDR3 spells CSVVTRGGSQETQYF. The CDR3 bases are TGCAGCGTTGTGACCCGGGGAGGGTCTCAAGAGACCCAGTACTTC.

The V and J genes are TRBV5-4 and TRBJ1-4; 9 bases line up with TRBD1. V lost 4 bases, J lost 4 bases, and 8 bases stayed unmatched. The V gene's germline CDR1 is SGHNT and CDR2 YYREEE (reference sequence). The CDR3 loop spans 16 amino acids. Written as DNA, the CDR3 is TGTGCCAGCAGCGCCGGACAGGGGTGGGGTAATGAAAAACTGTTTTTT. Protein sequence: CASSAGQGWGNEKLFF.

The CDR3 coding sequence is TGTGCCAGTAGTACCGGACAGGGTAGGTACGAGCAGTACTTC. Its translation: CASSTGQGRYEQYF. The V and J genes are TRBV19 and TRBJ2-7, with 8 bases that match TRBD1. The CDR3 extends over 14 amino acids. Germline CDR1 and CDR2: LNHDA and SQIVND (reference sequence). Germline trimming cut 4 bases from V and 4 bases from J; bases unmatched to any gene: 6.

The chain uses TRBV2 and TRBJ2-3; 13 bases agree with TRBD2. Germline CDR1 reads SNHLY; CDR2 reads FYNNEI. The CDR3 runs to 15 residues. V trimming: 8 bases; J trimming: 3 bases; junction bases outside the gene matches: 5. The DNA for the CDR3 is TGTGCCAGCTCCCCGGGACTAGCGGGGACAGATACGCAGTATTTT. Its translation is CASSPGLAGTDTQYF.

This clone was picked up one time. At one boundary the junction diverges from the germline segment, which might be a read error. This same CDR3 is encoded by further DNA sequences in the sample. V and J are TRBV5-4 and TRBJ2-3; 8 bases align to TRBD1. The CDR3 runs to 15 residues. The germline V gene has CDR1 SGHNT and CDR2 YYREEE (reference sequence). CDR3 in DNA: TGTGCCAGCAGCAGCAGGGGGCCCAGCACAGATACACAGTATTTT. This codes for CASSSRGPSTDTQYF.

The rearrangement uses TRBV2 and TRBJ2-5; 9 bases are a match to TRBD1. Per the germline V gene, CDR1 is SNHLY and CDR2 is FYNNEI. V shed 4 bases and J 5 bases; nucleotides not matched to a gene: 8. This CDR3 comprises 15 residues. CDR3 amino acids: CASSGSTGGRETQYF. The CDR3 region has the DNA TGTGCCAGCAGTGGTTCGACAGGGGGGAGGGAGACCCAGTACTTC.

V and J are TRBV7-6 and TRBJ2-7, with 9 bases that match TRBD1. J was trimmed by 6 bases and V by 5 bases; bases with no gene match: 8. This CDR3 contains 14 residues. Germline CDR1 is SGHVS and CDR2 is FNYEAQ. The CDR3 protein is CASSPMGQGTEQYF. The CDR3 bases are TGTGCCAGCAGCCCCATGGGACAGGGTACCGAGCAGTACTTC.